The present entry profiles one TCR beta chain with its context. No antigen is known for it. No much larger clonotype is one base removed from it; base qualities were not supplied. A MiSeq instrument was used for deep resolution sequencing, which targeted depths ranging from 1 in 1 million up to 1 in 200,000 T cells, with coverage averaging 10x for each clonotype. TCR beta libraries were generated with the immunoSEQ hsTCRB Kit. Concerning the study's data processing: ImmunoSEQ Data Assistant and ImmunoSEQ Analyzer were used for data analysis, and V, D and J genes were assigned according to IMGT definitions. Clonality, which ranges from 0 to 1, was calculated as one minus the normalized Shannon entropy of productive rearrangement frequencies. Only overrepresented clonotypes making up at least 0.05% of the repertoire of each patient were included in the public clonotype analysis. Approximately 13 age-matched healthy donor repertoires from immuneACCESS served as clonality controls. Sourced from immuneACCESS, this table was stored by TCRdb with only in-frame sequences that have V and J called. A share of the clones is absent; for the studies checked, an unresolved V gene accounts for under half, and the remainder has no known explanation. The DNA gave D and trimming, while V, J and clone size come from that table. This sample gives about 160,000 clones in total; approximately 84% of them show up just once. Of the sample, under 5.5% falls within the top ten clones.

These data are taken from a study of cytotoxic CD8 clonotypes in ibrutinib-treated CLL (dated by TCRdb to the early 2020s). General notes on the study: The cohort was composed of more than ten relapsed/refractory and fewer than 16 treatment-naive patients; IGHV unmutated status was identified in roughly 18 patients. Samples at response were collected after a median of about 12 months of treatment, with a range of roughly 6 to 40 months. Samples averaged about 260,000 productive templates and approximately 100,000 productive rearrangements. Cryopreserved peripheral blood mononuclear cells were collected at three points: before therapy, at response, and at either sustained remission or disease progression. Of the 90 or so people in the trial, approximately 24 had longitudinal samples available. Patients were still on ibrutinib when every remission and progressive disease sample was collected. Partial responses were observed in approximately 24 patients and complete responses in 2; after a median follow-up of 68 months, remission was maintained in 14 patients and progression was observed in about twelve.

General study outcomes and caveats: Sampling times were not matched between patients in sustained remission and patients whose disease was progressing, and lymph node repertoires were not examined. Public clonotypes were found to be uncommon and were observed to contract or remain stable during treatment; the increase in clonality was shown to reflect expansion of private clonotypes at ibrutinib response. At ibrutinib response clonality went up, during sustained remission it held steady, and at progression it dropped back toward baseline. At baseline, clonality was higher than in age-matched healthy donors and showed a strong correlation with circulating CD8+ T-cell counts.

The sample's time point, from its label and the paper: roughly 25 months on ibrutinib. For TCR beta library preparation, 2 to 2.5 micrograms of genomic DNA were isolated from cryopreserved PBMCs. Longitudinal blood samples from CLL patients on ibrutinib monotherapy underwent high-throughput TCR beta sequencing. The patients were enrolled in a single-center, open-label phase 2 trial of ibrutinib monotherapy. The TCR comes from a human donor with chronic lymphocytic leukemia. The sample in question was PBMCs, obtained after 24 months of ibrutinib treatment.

The CDR3 region has the sequence CASSQRGNLNDEQYF. The bases read TGCGCCAGCAGCCAAAGGGGGAACCTAAACGACGAGCAGTACTTC. The sequence joins TRBV5-1 to TRBJ2-7, with a weak D call of TRBD1 (6 bases match). The CDR3, from cysteine to phenylalanine, totals 15 residues. Of the read, only the CDR3 DNA is kept; its 45 bases are in frame from base 1. The V end loses 4 bases and the J end loses 5 bases, and a stretch of 19 bases separates them. CDR1 and CDR2 were assigned from the germline V gene as SGHRS and YFSETQ.